These T cell receptor beta chains were read from a single sample in a study of prognosis after radiotherapy for stage I lung cancer. TCRdb re-analysed the multiplex PCR reads in MiXCR, keeping a single row per CDR3 protein. The sample has around 20,000 distinct CDR3 sequences; approximately 40% are singletons. The material was PBMCs, obtained before or after stereotactic body radiation therapy (not recorded which). The receptors were sampled from a donor over 45 with non-small cell lung cancer. Each CDR3 is given with its conserved first and last residue. Expanded clones are given a class, and other clones once, few, many or no size at all.

clone_size v_call cdr3_aa
many TRBV4-2 CASSRDRGLSYEQYF
many TRBV2 CASRGSGLAGTGEQFF
many TRBV11-3 CASSRGQGSYEQYF
many TRBV20-1 CSARDRPDTEAFF
- TRBV12-3/TRBV12-4 CARTNKGETQYF
few TRBV19 CASTTSGRGMNTEAFF
many TRBV7-6 CASSSSTGGTQYF
- TRBV5-1 CASSLRQGNTEAFF
many TRBV28 CASRTTGTKGGTGELFF
many TRBV19 CASSIEGGYGSPLHF
- TRBV24-1 CATSDAGREDYGYTF
many TRBV11-3 CASSLGGQAEQFF
many TRBV30 CAWSVVRREAHEQYF
- TRBV10-3 CAISERQWSLREQYF
- TRBV2 CANIGREVGYEQYF
- TRBV19 CASSQHTVAGVDNEQFF
- TRBV20-1 CSAHLDRYNEQFF
many TRBV7-8 CASSLMGPTTDTQYF
- TRBV7-2 CASSLLDRVLGEQYF
many TRBV19 CASTPGRGYTF
- TRBV12-3/TRBV12-4 CASSRWGQGATGELFF
- TRBV12-3/TRBV12-4 CASSSSVSSDTQYF
many TRBV6-1 CASAVGGSYEQYF
many TRBV10-3 CAIRLDRGTEAFF
many TRBV24-1 CATSDLRDSPPDTQYF
many TRBV29-1 CSVWTSGVYEQYF
- TRBV12-3/TRBV12-4 CASSTGQGAYGYTF
- TRBV7-2 CASSDRTSGTHNEQFF
- TRBV12-3/TRBV12-4 CASSLGRGARDTQYF
many TRBV6-1 CASRLTGEGDTQYF
many TRBV20-1 CSARAPNRGYEQYF
- TRBV28 CASGKPGTGYTGELFF
many TRBV25-1 CASSKGTDNEQFF
many TRBV19 CASSIRRSTEAFF
- TRBV6-5 CASSSKTSGRIYNEQFF
- TRBV9 CASSVGGGSYGYTF
few TRBV29-1 CSVGAGGGEETQYF
- TRBV30 CAWRAWGTDTQYF
many TRBV5-4 CASSLAGANVLTF
many TRBV20-1 CSASGSTDTQYF
- TRBV12-3/TRBV12-4 CASSPRGGTDTQYF
many TRBV24-1 CATSDYRGRGPQHF
many TRBV6-2/TRBV6-3 CASSYDSSGNTIYF
- TRBV7-3 CASSLLGGYEKLFF
large TRBV11-3 CASSLPWGDSPYNEQFF
many TRBV30 CAWSPGGNQPQHF
- TRBV12-3/TRBV12-4 CASSLGLDRADGYTF
- TRBV6-1 CASSQDRGSPYNEQFF